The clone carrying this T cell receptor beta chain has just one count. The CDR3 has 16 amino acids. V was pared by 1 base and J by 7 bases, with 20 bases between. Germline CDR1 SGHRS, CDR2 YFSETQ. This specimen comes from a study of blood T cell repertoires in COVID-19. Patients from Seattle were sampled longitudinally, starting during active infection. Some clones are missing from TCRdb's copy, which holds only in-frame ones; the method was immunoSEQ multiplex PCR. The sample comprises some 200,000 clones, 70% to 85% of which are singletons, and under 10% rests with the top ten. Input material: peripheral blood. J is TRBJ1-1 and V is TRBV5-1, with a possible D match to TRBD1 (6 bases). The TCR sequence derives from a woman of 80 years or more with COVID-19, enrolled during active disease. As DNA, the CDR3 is TGCGCCAGCAGCTTGTTTACGGGGCCAGGGGTGGATGAAGCTTTCTTT. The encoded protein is CASSLFTGPGVDEAFF.